One and the same sample provided the 9 T cell receptor beta chains below, sequenced in a study of CD8 T cells in ankylosing spondylitis. TCRdb reanalysed the 5' RACE reads using MiXCR and keeps one entry per CDR3 protein. The sample consists of about 39,000 distinct CDR3 sequences, approximately 10% of them appearing once. The sequencing sample was made of blood, either unsorted or a sorted T cell fraction (not recorded which). These TCRs come from a male donor with ankylosing spondylitis or in good health (not recorded which).

Many counts were recorded for this clonotype. This chain links TRBV24-1 with TRBJ1-5, with D maybe TRBD1 (6 bases). V lost 6 bases, J lost 3 bases, and 8 bases lay in between. The CDR3 runs 13 residues. CDR1 and CDR2 from the germline V gene are KGHDR and SFDVKD. CDR3 residues: CATSSGDNQPQHF. CDR3 nucleotide sequence: TGTGCCACCAGTTCAGGGGACAATCAGCCCCAGCATTTT.

This clonotype has ten or more counts. This CDR3 is CASSQAWTSGTFEQYF. In DNA, the CDR3 is TGCGCCAGCAGCCAAGCCTGGACTAGCGGGACGTTCGAGCAGTACTTC. The chain uses TRBV4-3 and TRBJ2-7; the match to TRBD2 covers 12 bases. This CDR3 has 16 amino acids. V trimming: 1 base; J trimming: 6 bases; junction bases outside the gene matches: 7. Germline V lookup: CDR1 LGHNA, CDR2 YSLEER.

This clonotype was seen at least ten times. The V and J genes are TRBV15 and TRBJ2-7; tentatively, D is TRBD2 (5 bases). The CDR3 extends over 13 amino acids. Germline loops: CDR1 LNHNV, CDR2 YYDKDF (reference sequence). The V and J ends lost 0 bases and 3 bases respectively, with 6 bases between them. CDR3 sequence: CATSREGDYEQYF. CDR3 bases: TGTGCCACCAGCAGAGAGGGAGACTACGAGCAGTACTTC.

This clonotype has ten or more counts. V is TRBV5-6 and J is TRBJ1-2; D may be TRBD1 (5 bases). This CDR3 contains 13 residues. V lost 4 bases and J lost 7, with 14 bases in between. Germline CDR1 is SGHDT and CDR2 is YYEEEE. CDR3 sequence (DNA): TGTGCCAGCAGCCCAGACAAGACAGCTGGCTACACCTTC. This sequence encodes CASSPDKTAGYTF.

The sample holds many counts of this clonotype. This rearrangement joins TRBV29-1 to TRBJ1-1; D is uncertain. V gave up 0 bases and J gave up 10 bases, with 9 bases separating them. The length of the CDR3 is 11 residues. The germline CDR1 and CDR2 sequences are SQVTM and ANQGSEA. This CDR3 is CSVEDPVGAFF. CDR3 sequence (DNA): TGCAGCGTTGAAGATCCCGTCGGAGCTTTCTTT. The full variable domain, in which reference TRBV29-1 and TRBJ1-1 provide the parts outside the CDR3, is SAVISQKPSRDICQRGTSLTIQCQVDSQVTMMFWYRQQPGQSLTLIATANQGSEATYESGFVIDKFPISRPNLTFSTLTVSNMSPEDSSIYLCSVEDPVGAFFGQGTRLTVV.

This rearrangement joins TRBV3-1 to TRBJ2-1; 13 bases line up with TRBD2. Per the germline V gene, CDR1 is LGHDT and CDR2 is YNNKEL (reference sequence). V shed 0 bases, J shed 15 bases, and the junction held 8 bases outside the gene matches. This CDR3 comprises 15 residues. The CDR3 region is CASSQDPLAGGAGFF. The CDR3 nucleotides are TGTGCCAGCAGCCAAGATCCACTAGCGGGAGGGGCTGGGTTCTTC.

This clonotype was counted ten times or more. The chain links TRBV29-1 to TRBJ1-1, with TRBD1 as a possible D gene (5 bases). The CDR3 spans 13 residues. In germline, CDR1 is SQVTM, CDR2 ANQGSEA. The V end was cut by 6 bases, the J end by 4 bases, with 15 bases between. CDR3 in DNA: TGCAGCGTCGGGGGACCCGGGGGCACTGAAGCTTTCTTT. Protein sequence: CSVGGPGGTEAFF.

This clonotype came up many times. J is TRBJ2-3 and V is TRBV7-6; 9 bases line up with TRBD2. Germline assignment: CDR1 SGHVS and CDR2 FNYEAQ. V lost 4 bases to trimming and J lost 2 bases; unmatched junction nucleotides: 4. CDR3 length equals 15 residues. CDR3 protein: CASSSPSGTTDTQYF. The CDR3 DNA reads TGTGCCAGCAGCTCTCCTAGCGGGACCACAGATACGCAGTATTTT.

This clonotype has more than one count but fewer than ten. V gene TRBV4-1 combines with J gene TRBJ1-3, with D perhaps matching TRBD1 (5 bases). This CDR3 has 17 residues. CDR1 is MGHRA and CDR2 is YSYEKL in the germline V gene. V was trimmed by 0 bases and J by 3 bases, leaving 15 bases between them. The CDR3 DNA reads as TGCGCCAGCAGCCAAGAACAGGCTTACGATTTTGGAAACACCATATATTTT. Translating gives CASSQEQAYDFGNTIYF.